A selection of T cell receptor beta chains follows, all from one sample in a study of T cells after yellow fever vaccination. TCRdb reprocessed the 5' RACE reads via MiXCR and lists one record per CDR3 protein. The sample has 240,000 or so distinct CDR3 sequences, about 7.1% seen once. The sample consisted of CD4+ T cells sorted from PBMCs, taken 15 days after the yellow fever booster vaccination. The origin of the receptors is a man aged 30 to 45 who received the YFV17D yellow fever vaccine. The CDR3 runs from the conserved cysteine through the conserved F or W. The D gene is left open where the match is weak. Clone size is shown for a subset of rows, as once, few, many or a class of expanded clone.

V: TRBV7-2; size: many; J: TRBJ2-1; D: .; CDR3: CASSRQYGIEQFF; DNA: TGTGCCAGCAGCCGTCAATACGGCATCGAGCAGTTCTTC
V: TRBV12-3/TRBV12-4; size: many; J: TRBJ1-2; D: .; CDR3: CASSLIAPQGYGYTF; DNA: TGTGCCAGCAGTTTAATTGCCCCCCAGGGCTATGGCTACACCTTC
V: TRBV5-1; size: few; J: TRBJ1-1; D: TRBD1; CDR3: CASSQGDWGNTEAFF; DNA: TGCGCCAGCAGCCAGGGGGATTGGGGGAACACTGAAGCTTTCTTT
V: TRBV5-1; size: .; J: TRBJ2-7; D: .; CDR3: CASSLDLGAHYEQYF; DNA: TGCGCCAGCAGCTTGGATCTGGGGGCGCACTACGAGCAGTACTTC
V: TRBV20-1; size: .; J: TRBJ2-3; D: TRBD1; CDR3: CSTPGQETDTQYF; DNA: TGCAGTACGCCGGGACAGGAGACAGATACGCAGTATTTT
V: TRBV6-1; size: many; J: TRBJ1-2; D: .; CDR3: CASSVGRDGYTF; DNA: TGTGCCAGCAGTGTTGGGCGAGACGGCTACACCTTC
V: TRBV3-1; size: many; J: TRBJ2-2; D: .; CDR3: CASRVSTGELFF; DNA: TGTGCCAGCAGGGTGTCCACCGGGGAGCTGTTTTTT
V: TRBV11-2; size: few; J: TRBJ2-1; D: .; CDR3: CASSLLTEDNEQFF; DNA: TGTGCCAGCAGCTTGCTGACGGAAGACAATGAGCAGTTCTTC
V: TRBV20-1; size: .; J: TRBJ2-7; D: .; CDR3: CSAREVGVTYEQYF; DNA: TGCAGTGCTAGAGAAGTAGGGGTGACCTACGAGCAGTACTTC
V: TRBV20-1; size: few; J: TRBJ1-2; D: .; CDR3: CSALERGTPGGYTF; DNA: TGCAGTGCTCTCGAACGGGGGACCCCTGGAGGCTACACCTTC
V: TRBV12-3/TRBV12-4; size: few; J: TRBJ2-7; D: .; CDR3: CASNPTGEARSSYEQYF; DNA: TGTGCCAGCAACCCTACCGGTGAGGCGAGGAGCTCCTACGAGCAGTACTTC
V: TRBV12-3/TRBV12-4; size: few; J: TRBJ2-1; D: .; CDR3: CASSFSPNEQFF; DNA: TGTGCCAGCAGTTTCAGCCCCAATGAGCAGTTCTTC
V: TRBV3-1; size: .; J: TRBJ2-6; D: .; CDR3: CASSRVIAEHSGANVLTF; DNA: TGTGCCAGCAGCCGGGTTATAGCGGAGCACTCTGGGGCCAACGTCCTGACTTTC